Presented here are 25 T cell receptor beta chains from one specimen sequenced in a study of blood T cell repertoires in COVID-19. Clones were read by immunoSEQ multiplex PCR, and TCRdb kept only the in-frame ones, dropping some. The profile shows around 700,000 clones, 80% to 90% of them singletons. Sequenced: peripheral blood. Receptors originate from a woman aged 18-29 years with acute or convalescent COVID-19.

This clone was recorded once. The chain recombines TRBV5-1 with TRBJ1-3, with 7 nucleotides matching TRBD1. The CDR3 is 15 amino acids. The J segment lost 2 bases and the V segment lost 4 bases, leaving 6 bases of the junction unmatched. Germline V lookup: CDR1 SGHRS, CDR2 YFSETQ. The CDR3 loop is CASSLDRVAGNTIYF. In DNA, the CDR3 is TGCGCCAGCAGCCTCGACAGGGTCGCTGGAAACACCATATATTTT.

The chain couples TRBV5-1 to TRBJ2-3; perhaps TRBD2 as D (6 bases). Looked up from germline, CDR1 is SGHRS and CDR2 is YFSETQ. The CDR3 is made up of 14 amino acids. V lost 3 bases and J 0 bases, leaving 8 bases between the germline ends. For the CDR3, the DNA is TGCGCCAGCAGCTCGGGAGAGAGCACAGATACGCAGTATTTT. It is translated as CASSSGESTDTQYF.

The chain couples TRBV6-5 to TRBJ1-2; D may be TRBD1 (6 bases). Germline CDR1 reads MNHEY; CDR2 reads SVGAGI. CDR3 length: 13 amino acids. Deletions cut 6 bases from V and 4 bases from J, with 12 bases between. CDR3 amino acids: CASRQTGAYGYTF. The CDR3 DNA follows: TGTGCCAGCAGGCAGACAGGCGCCTATGGCTACACCTTC.

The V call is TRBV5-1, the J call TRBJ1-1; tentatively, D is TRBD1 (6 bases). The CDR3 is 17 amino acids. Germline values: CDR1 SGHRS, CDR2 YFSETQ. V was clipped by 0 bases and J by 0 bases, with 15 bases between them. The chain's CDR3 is CASSLALQGGMNTEAFF. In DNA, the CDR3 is TGCGCCAGCAGCTTGGCCCTACAGGGAGGGATGAACACTGAAGCTTTCTTT.

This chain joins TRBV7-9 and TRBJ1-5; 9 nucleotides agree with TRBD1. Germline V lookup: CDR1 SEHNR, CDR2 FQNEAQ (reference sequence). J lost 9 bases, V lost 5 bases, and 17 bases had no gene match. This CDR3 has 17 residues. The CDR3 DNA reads TGTGCCAGCAGCACCGGGACAGGGTGGGAGGTATTAGGGCCCCAGCATTTT. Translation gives CASSTGTGWEVLGPQHF.

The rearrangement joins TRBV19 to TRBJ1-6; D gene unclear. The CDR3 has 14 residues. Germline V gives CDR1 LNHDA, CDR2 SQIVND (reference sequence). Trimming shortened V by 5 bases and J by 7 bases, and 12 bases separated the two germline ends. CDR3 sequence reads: CASSPGRLNSPLHF. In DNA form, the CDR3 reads TGTGCCAGTAGTCCCGGGAGACTAAATTCACCCCTCCACTTT.

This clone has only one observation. As DNA, the CDR3 is TGCGCCAGCAGCTTGGGAGGGTGGGCTGAAGCTTTCTTT. It translates to CASSLGGWAEAFF. J is TRBJ1-1 and V is TRBV5-1, with no clear D. CDR3 length equals 13 residues. The V end was cut by 0 bases, the J end by 6 bases, with 9 bases between. The V gene's germline CDR1 is SGHRS and CDR2 YFSETQ.

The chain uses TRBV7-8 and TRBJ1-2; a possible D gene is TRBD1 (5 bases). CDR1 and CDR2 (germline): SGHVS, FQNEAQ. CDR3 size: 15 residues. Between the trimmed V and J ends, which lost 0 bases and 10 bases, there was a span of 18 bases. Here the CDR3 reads CASSLASKGREVYTF. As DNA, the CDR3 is TGTGCCAGCAGCTTAGCGAGTAAGGGGCGAGAGGTCTACACCTTC.

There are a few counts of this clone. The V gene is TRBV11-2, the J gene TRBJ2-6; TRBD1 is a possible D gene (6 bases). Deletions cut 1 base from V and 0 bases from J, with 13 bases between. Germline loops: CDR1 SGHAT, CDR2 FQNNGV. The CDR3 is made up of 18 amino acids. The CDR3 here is CASSLVVQGSSGANVLTF. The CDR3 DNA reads TGTGCCAGCAGCTTAGTAGTGCAGGGGAGCTCTGGGGCCAACGTCCTGACTTTC. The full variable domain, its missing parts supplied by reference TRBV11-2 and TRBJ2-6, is EAGVAQSPRYKIIEKRQSVAFWCNPISGHATLYWYQQILGQGPKLLIQFQNNGVVDDSQLPKDRFSAERLKGVDSTLKIQPAKLEDSAVYLCASSLVVQGSSGANVLTFGAGSRLTVL.

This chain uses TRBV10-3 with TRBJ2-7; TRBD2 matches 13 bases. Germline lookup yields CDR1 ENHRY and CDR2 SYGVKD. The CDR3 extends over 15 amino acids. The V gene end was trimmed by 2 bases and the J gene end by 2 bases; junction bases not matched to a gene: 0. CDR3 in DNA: TGTGCCATCAGTGAGGGACTAGCGGGAGCCTACGAGCAGTACTTC. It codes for CAISEGLAGAYEQYF.

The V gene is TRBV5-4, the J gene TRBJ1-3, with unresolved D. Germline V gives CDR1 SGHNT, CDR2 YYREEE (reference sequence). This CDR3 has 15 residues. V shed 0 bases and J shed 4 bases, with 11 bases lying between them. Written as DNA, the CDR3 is TGTGCCAGCAGCTTGGACCTCGCGAGAGGAAACACCATATATTTT. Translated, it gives CASSLDLARGNTIYF.

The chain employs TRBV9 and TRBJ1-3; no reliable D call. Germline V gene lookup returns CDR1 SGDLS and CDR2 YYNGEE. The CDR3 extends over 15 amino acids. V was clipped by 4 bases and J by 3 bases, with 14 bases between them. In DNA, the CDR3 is TGTGCCAGCAGCCCGCCACGGGAGATTGGAAACACCATATATTTT. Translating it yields CASSPPREIGNTIYF.

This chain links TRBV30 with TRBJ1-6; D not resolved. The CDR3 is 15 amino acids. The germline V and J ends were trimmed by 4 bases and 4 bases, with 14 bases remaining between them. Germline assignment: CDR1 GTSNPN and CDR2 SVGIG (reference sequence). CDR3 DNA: TGTGCCTGGACAGCTCATCTCGGGTATAATTCACCCCTCCACTTT. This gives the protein CAWTAHLGYNSPLHF. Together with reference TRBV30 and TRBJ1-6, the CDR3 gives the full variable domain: SQTIHQWPATLVQPVGSPLSLECTVEGTSNPNLYWYRQAAGRGLQLLFYSVGIGQISSEVPQNLSASRPQDRQFILSSKKLLLSDSGFYLCAWTAHLGYNSPLHFGNGTRLTVT.

CDR3 residues: CASSTQGVAAKNIQYF. The CDR3 DNA reads TGTGCCAGCAGTACCCAGGGGGTCGCAGCCAAAAACATTCAGTACTTC. The chain uses TRBV2 and TRBJ2-4; TRBD1 agrees at 7 bases. V was pared by 5 bases and J by 0 bases, with 7 bases of the junction left unmatched. Per germline, CDR1 SNHLY and CDR2 FYNNEI. This CDR3 is built from 16 residues.

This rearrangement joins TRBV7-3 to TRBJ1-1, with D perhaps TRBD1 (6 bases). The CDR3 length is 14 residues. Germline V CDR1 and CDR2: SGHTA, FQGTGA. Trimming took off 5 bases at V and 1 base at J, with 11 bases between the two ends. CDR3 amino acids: CASSATGGNTEAFF. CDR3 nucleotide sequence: TGTGCCAGCAGCGCGACAGGTGGGAACACTGAAGCTTTCTTT.

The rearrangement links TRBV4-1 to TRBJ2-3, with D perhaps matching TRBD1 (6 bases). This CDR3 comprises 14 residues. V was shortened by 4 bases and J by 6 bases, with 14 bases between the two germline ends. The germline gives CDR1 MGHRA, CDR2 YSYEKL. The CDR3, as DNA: TGCGCCAGCAGCCCGGACGAAAGGGGGGATACGCAGTATTTT. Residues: CASSPDERGDTQYF.

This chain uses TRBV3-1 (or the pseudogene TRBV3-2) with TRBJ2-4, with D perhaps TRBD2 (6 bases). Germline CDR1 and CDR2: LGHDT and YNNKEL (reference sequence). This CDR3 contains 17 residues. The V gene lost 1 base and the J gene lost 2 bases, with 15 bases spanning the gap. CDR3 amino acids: CASSQGGEEITKNIQYF. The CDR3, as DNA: TGTGCCAGCAGCCAAGGGGGGGAGGAAATTACCAAAAACATTCAGTACTTC.

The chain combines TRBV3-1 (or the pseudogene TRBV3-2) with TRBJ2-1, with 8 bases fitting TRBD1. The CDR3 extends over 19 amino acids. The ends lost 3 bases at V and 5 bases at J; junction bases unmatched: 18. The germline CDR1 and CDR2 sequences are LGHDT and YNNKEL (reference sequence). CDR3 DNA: TGTGCCAGCAGCCATTCCGGGACAGGAGGGGGGCCTTTGGACAATGAGCAGTTCTTC. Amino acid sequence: CASSHSGTGGGPLDNEQFF.

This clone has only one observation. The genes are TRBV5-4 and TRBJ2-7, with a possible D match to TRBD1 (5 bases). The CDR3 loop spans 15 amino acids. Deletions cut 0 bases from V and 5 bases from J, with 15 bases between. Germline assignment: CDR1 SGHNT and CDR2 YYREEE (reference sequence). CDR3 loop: CASSLAGQGGNEQYF. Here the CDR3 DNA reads TGTGCCAGCAGCTTGGCTGGGCAGGGTGGAAACGAGCAGTACTTC.

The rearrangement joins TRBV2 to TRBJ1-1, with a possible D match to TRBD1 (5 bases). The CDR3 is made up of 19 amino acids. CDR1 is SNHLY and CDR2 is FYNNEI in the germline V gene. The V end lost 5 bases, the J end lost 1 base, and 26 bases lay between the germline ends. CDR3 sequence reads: CASSWAPTGGSMRNTEAFF. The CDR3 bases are TGTGCCAGCAGTTGGGCCCCTACAGGAGGGAGTATGAGGAACACTGAAGCTTTCTTT.

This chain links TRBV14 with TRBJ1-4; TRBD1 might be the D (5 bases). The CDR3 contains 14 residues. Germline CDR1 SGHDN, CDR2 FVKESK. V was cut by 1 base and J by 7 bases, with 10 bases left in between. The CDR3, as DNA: TGTGCCAGCAGCCAAGTTCAGGGCTCTGAAAAACTGTTTTTT. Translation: CASSQVQGSEKLFF.

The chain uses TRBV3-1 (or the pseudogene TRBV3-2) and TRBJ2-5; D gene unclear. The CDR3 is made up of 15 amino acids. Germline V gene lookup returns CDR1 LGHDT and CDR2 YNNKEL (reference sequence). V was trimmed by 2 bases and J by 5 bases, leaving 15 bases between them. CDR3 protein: CASSQTRLVWETQYF. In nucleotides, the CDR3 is TGTGCCAGCAGCCAAACGCGGCTAGTTTGGGAGACCCAGTACTTC.

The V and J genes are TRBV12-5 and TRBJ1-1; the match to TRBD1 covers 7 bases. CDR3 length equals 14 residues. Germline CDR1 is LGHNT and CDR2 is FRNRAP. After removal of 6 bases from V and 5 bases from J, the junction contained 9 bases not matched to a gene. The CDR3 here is CASGPDRVRTEAFF. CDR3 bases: TGTGCTAGTGGGCCTGACAGGGTAAGGACTGAAGCTTTCTTT.

The CDR3 sequence: CASSSLESYTF. The CDR3 coding sequence is TGTGCCAGCAGTTCACTCGAGAGCTACACCTTC. The chain joins TRBV6-5 to TRBJ1-2, with no clear D. The V and J ends lost 4 bases and 9 bases respectively, with 9 bases between them. The germline V gene has CDR1 MNHEY and CDR2 SVGAGI. The CDR3 covers 11 residues.

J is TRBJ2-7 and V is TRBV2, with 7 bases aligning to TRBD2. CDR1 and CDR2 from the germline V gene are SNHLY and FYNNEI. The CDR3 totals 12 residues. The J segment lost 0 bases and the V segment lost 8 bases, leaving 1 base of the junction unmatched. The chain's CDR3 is CASGGSSYEQYF. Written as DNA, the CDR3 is TGTGCCAGCGGCGGGAGCTCCTACGAGCAGTACTTC. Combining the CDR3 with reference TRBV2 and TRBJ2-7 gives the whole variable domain EPEVTQTPSHQVTQMGQEVILRCVPISNHLYFYWYRQILGQKVEFLVSFYNNEISEKSEIFDDQFSVERPDGSNFTLKIRSTKLEDSAMYFCASGGSSYEQYFGPGTRLTVT.